The 10 T cell receptor beta chains presented below share a single source sample, sequenced in a study of a mutant IDH1 vaccine in newly diagnosed glioma. What these receptors recognize is not known. Noted time point: week 35, safety follow-up. With topical imiquimod, each dose of the vaccine consisted of 300 ug of mutant IDH1 20-mer peptide. The repertoire was sequenced with immunoSEQ multiplex PCR; TCRdb's copy has only in-frame clones and lacks some. The sample contains some 60,000 clones, approximately 87% of which appear only once. The sequencing used PBMCs, collected from a glioma patient whose treatment included an IDH1 peptide vaccine. The receptors were sampled from a man in his forties with glioma.

The table lists this clone with a count of one. The V gene is TRBV27, the J gene TRBJ2-1, with no clear D. Trimming took 8 bases from V and 7 from J, leaving 18 bases between them. The CDR3 consists of 14 residues. Per germline, CDR1 MNHEY and CDR2 SMNVEV (reference sequence). Here the CDR3 reads CASSPWQEGNEQFF. The CDR3 DNA reads as TGTGCCAGCTCCCCTTGGCAGGAAGGGAATGAGCAGTTCTTC.

The chain couples TRBV5-1 to TRBJ2-3; the match to TRBD2 covers 7 bases. J gave up 6 bases and V 5 bases, and 9 bases lay outside the gene matches. The CDR3 length is 14 residues. The germline CDR1 and CDR2 sequences are SGHRS and YFSETQ. The CDR3 region has the DNA TGCGCCAGCAGATCCTCTAGCGGCGTCGATACGCAGTATTTT. Residues: CASRSSSGVDTQYF.

The chain employs TRBV2 and TRBJ2-7, with TRBD2 matching over 8 bases. Germline V gives CDR1 SNHLY, CDR2 FYNNEI. CDR3 length: 14 residues. J gave up 2 bases and V 6 bases, and 6 bases lay outside the gene matches. For the CDR3, the DNA is TGTGCCAGCAGGGCTAGCGGGCTAGCCTACGAGCAGTACTTC. Residues: CASRASGLAYEQYF.

This clone was seen once. The V and J genes are TRBV14 and TRBJ2-7, with D unresolved. With 5 bases removed from V and 2 bases from J, the gap between germline ends came to 10 bases. This CDR3 is built from 13 residues. Germline V gene data show CDR1 as SGHDN and CDR2 as FVKESK. This CDR3 reads CASSYAVTYEQYF. CDR3 bases: TGTGCCAGCAGCTACGCGGTTACCTACGAGCAGTACTTC. The full variable domain, completed using reference TRBV14 and TRBJ2-7, is EAGVTQFPSHSVIEKGQTVTLRCDPISGHDNLYWYRRVMGKEIKFLLHFVKESKQDESGMPNNRFLAERTGGTYSTLKVQPAELEDSGVYFCASSYAVTYEQYFGPGTRLTVT.

This clone was counted a few times. This rearrangement joins TRBV15 to TRBJ2-5; D ambiguous. V shed 0 bases and J shed 2 bases, with 10 bases lying between them. Germline V gives CDR1 LNHNV, CDR2 YYDKDF (reference sequence). The CDR3 runs to 15 residues. The DNA of the CDR3 is TGTGCCACCAGCAGAGATCGACAAGGACAAGAGACCCAGTACTTC. It codes for CATSRDRQGQETQYF.

The rearrangement joins TRBV6-5 to TRBJ2-1, with D maybe TRBD2 (5 bases). Germline CDR1 is MNHEY and CDR2 is SVGAGI. The CDR3 contains 15 residues. The V end lost 4 bases, the J end lost 2 bases, and 12 bases lay between the germline ends. CDR3 sequence: CASSSGISPYNEQFF. CDR3 coding DNA: TGTGCCAGCAGTTCGGGGATTAGCCCCTACAATGAGCAGTTCTTC.

A few counts support this clone. The chain employs TRBV2 and TRBJ1-1, with a possible D match to TRBD1 (6 bases). Germline lookup yields CDR1 SNHLY and CDR2 FYNNEI. The CDR3 extends over 15 amino acids. Trimming cost V 5 bases and J 6 bases, with 19 bases left between them. CDR3 sequence (DNA): TGTGCCAGCAGTAGGACTAGGGGACAACGTTCTGAAGCTTTCTTT. It encodes CASSRTRGQRSEAFF.

V is TRBV19 and J is TRBJ2-7; the D gene is possibly TRBD2 (6 bases). V was clipped by 8 bases and J by 0 bases, with 17 bases between them. Germline assignment: CDR1 LNHDA and CDR2 SQIVND (reference sequence). This CDR3 spans 15 amino acids. The chain's CDR3 is CASRLEGRDSYEQYF. The CDR3 DNA reads as TGTGCCAGTCGGTTGGAGGGGCGGGACTCCTACGAGCAGTACTTC.

J is TRBJ1-4 and V is TRBV6-6, with D possibly TRBD1 on 6 matching bases. CDR1 is MNHNY, CDR2 SVGAGI, per germline (reference sequence). Trimming stripped 4 bases from V and 4 bases from J, with 16 bases between. The CDR3 totals 16 residues. CDR3 in amino acids: CASSFGPQGSNEKLFF. The CDR3, as DNA: TGTGCCAGCAGTTTTGGACCACAGGGAAGTAATGAAAAACTGTTTTTT.

The chain recombines TRBV19 with TRBJ1-1; D is perhaps TRBD1 (6 bases). With 10 bases removed from V and 0 bases from J, the gap between germline ends came to 21 bases. This CDR3 is built from 16 residues. Per the germline V gene, CDR1 is LNHDA and CDR2 is SQIVND (reference sequence). CDR3 DNA: TGTGCCACCCGTCTGGCCAGGGGCTCCATGAACACTGAAGCTTTCTTT. Translated, it gives CATRLARGSMNTEAFF.